Listed below are T cell receptor beta chains from one sample, sequenced in a study of shared clonotypes between healthy human individuals. Assay used: immunoSEQ multiplex PCR; TCRdb lists only in-frame clones, some missing. The repertoire holds 2 million to 3 million clones, with around nine tenths as singletons. Sequencing input: naive CD4+ T cells sorted from blood. These TCRs come from a man aged 18 to 30 in good health. Both conserved end residues are part of each CDR3. A D gene is named only where the DNA matches it firmly. Clone size is given for some rows only: seen once, a few or many times, or a class if the clone is expanded.

D gene	CDR3 length	clone size	V gene	J gene	CDR3 protein	CDR3 DNA
-	15	-	TRBV6-6	TRBJ1-3	CASSKTQDSGNTIYF	TGTGCCAGCAGTAAGACTCAGGATTCTGGAAACACCATATATTTT
-	14	-	TRBV7-8	TRBJ1-1	CASSLSRLNTEAFF	TGTGCCAGCAGCTTGTCCAGATTAAACACTGAAGCTTTCTTT
TRBD1	17	-	TRBV9	TRBJ1-4	CASSPGQGLSTNEKLFF	TGTGCCAGCAGCCCAGGACAGGGGCTATCAACTAATGAAAAACTGTTTTTT
TRBD2	16	-	TRBV7-8	TRBJ2-1	CASSVGTSGIGNEQFF	TGTGCCAGCAGCGTCGGGACTAGCGGGATAGGCAATGAGCAGTTCTTC
-	12	-	TRBV7-3	TRBJ1-2	CARGGHNYGYTF	TGTGCCAGGGGGGGCCATAACTATGGCTACACCTTC
-	15	-	TRBV6-1	TRBJ1-5	CASSQTGFSNQPQHF	TGTGCCAGCAGCCAGACAGGTTTTAGCAATCAGCCCCAGCATTTT
-	16	-	TRBV5-1	TRBJ2-6	CASSLRQGAGANVLTF	TGCGCCAGCAGCTTGCGGCAGGGAGCTGGGGCCAACGTCCTGACTTTC
TRBD1	15	-	TRBV7-9	TRBJ2-5	CASSLGGRGLETQYF	TGTGCCAGCAGCTTAGGAGGCAGGGGGCTAGAGACCCAGTACTTC
TRBD2	16	-	TRBV9	TRBJ2-5	CASSQVASGDQETQYF	TGTGCCAGCAGCCAGGTGGCTAGCGGGGACCAAGAGACCCAGTACTTC
TRBD2	13	-	TRBV2	TRBJ2-3	CASRAGATDTQYF	TGTGCCAGCAGAGCGGGAGCGACAGATACGCAGTATTTT
TRBD1	12	-	TRBV5-5	TRBJ1-2	CASSRTGRGYTF	TGTGCCAGCAGCAGGACAGGGAGGGGCTACACCTTC
-	12	-	TRBV6-1	TRBJ1-2	CASTQDTYGYTF	TGTGCCAGCACCCAGGACACCTATGGCTACACCTTC
-	14	few	TRBV6-5	TRBJ1-2	CASSYSVSSYGYTF	TGTGCCAGCAGTTATTCAGTCAGTTCCTATGGCTACACCTTC
TRBD2	17	-	TRBV5-6	TRBJ2-2	CASSPRAREIGNGELFF	TGTGCCAGCAGTCCTCGGGCGCGGGAGATCGGTAACGGGGAGCTGTTTTTT
-	16	-	TRBV9	TRBJ2-7	CASSQSLDSNSYEQYF	TGTGCCAGCAGCCAATCGCTAGACAGTAACTCCTACGAGCAGTACTTC
TRBD1	15	-	TRBV6-6	TRBJ1-4	CASRRDSATNEKLFF	TGTGCCAGCAGAAGGGACAGTGCAACTAATGAAAAACTGTTTTTT
TRBD1	14	-	TRBV10-1	TRBJ2-3	CASSEQGSGDTQYF	TGCGCCAGCAGTGAACAGGGGAGTGGAGATACGCAGTATTTT
-	14	-	TRBV7-2	TRBJ1-6	CASSPGRRNSPLHF	TGTGCCAGCAGCCCCGGACGGAGAAATTCACCCCTCCACTTT
-	15	-	TRBV28	TRBJ2-4	CASSSRQTAKNIQYF	TGTGCCAGCAGTTCGCGACAGACCGCCAAAAACATTCAGTACTTC
TRBD2	14	-	TRBV7-9	TRBJ2-7	CASSPNSGLAEQYF	TGTGCCAGCAGCCCGAACTCTGGACTAGCGGAGCAGTACTTC
TRBD1	14	-	TRBV18	TRBJ2-1	CASSINRGSELQFF	TGTGCCAGCTCAATAAACAGGGGAAGCGAGTTGCAGTTCTTC
TRBD1	15	-	TRBV7-2	TRBJ2-5	CASSLGDRNKETQYF	TGTGCCAGCAGCTTAGGGGACAGGAATAAAGAGACCCAGTACTTC
-	15	-	TRBV11-2	TRBJ2-7	CASVLLRATSYEQYF	TGTGCCAGCGTCCTTTTGAGGGCCACCTCCTACGAGCAGTACTTC
-	14	-	TRBV5-4	TRBJ2-5	CASSPGQIQETQYF	TGTGCCAGCAGCCCCGGACAGATCCAAGAGACCCAGTACTTC
-	14	-	TRBV5-1	TRBJ2-1	CASSQIRENNEQFF	TGCGCCAGCAGCCAGATTCGGGAGAACAATGAGCAGTTCTTC
-	11	-	TRBV2	TRBJ1-1	CASIGVGEAFF	TGTGCCAGCATAGGGGTTGGTGAAGCTTTCTTT
-	13	-	TRBV7-2	TRBJ1-1	CASSLRASLEAFF	TGTGCCAGCAGCCTCCGGGCCAGCTTAGAAGCTTTCTTT
-	13	-	TRBV9	TRBJ2-3	CASSGALTDTQYF	TGTGCCAGCAGCGGAGCCCTCACAGATACGCAGTATTTT
-	14	-	TRBV7-2	TRBJ2-2	CASSGGWNTGELFF	TGTGCCAGCAGCGGGGGATGGAACACCGGGGAGCTGTTTTTT